This T cell receptor (beta chain) was captured in a study of ipilimumab plus nivolumab after autologous stem cell transplantation. The study's findings and limits: Authors suggest TCR repertoire, Treg phenotype and gut microbiota support further study.

As for this clone: Its specificity is unknown.

This CDR3 comprises 15 residues. Germline loops: CDR1 MNHEY, CDR2 SVGAGI. Germline trimming cut 6 bases from V and 0 bases from J; bases unmatched to any gene: 8. The method was immunoSEQ multiplex PCR; TCRdb's version includes in-frame clones alone and lacks a portion of them. Of about 12,000 clones in the sample, approximately 69% were seen once. V usage is TRBV6-5 and J usage is TRBJ2-7; 7 positions agree with TRBD2. The sample consisted of PBMCs, taken in a trial of ipilimumab plus nivolumab as post-transplant consolidation. The source of this sequence is a male donor with diffuse large B-cell lymphoma. CDR3 nucleotide sequence: TGTGCCAGCAGCCAGGAGGGCGGGGGCTCCTACGAGCAGTACTTC. It encodes CASSQEGGGSYEQYF.